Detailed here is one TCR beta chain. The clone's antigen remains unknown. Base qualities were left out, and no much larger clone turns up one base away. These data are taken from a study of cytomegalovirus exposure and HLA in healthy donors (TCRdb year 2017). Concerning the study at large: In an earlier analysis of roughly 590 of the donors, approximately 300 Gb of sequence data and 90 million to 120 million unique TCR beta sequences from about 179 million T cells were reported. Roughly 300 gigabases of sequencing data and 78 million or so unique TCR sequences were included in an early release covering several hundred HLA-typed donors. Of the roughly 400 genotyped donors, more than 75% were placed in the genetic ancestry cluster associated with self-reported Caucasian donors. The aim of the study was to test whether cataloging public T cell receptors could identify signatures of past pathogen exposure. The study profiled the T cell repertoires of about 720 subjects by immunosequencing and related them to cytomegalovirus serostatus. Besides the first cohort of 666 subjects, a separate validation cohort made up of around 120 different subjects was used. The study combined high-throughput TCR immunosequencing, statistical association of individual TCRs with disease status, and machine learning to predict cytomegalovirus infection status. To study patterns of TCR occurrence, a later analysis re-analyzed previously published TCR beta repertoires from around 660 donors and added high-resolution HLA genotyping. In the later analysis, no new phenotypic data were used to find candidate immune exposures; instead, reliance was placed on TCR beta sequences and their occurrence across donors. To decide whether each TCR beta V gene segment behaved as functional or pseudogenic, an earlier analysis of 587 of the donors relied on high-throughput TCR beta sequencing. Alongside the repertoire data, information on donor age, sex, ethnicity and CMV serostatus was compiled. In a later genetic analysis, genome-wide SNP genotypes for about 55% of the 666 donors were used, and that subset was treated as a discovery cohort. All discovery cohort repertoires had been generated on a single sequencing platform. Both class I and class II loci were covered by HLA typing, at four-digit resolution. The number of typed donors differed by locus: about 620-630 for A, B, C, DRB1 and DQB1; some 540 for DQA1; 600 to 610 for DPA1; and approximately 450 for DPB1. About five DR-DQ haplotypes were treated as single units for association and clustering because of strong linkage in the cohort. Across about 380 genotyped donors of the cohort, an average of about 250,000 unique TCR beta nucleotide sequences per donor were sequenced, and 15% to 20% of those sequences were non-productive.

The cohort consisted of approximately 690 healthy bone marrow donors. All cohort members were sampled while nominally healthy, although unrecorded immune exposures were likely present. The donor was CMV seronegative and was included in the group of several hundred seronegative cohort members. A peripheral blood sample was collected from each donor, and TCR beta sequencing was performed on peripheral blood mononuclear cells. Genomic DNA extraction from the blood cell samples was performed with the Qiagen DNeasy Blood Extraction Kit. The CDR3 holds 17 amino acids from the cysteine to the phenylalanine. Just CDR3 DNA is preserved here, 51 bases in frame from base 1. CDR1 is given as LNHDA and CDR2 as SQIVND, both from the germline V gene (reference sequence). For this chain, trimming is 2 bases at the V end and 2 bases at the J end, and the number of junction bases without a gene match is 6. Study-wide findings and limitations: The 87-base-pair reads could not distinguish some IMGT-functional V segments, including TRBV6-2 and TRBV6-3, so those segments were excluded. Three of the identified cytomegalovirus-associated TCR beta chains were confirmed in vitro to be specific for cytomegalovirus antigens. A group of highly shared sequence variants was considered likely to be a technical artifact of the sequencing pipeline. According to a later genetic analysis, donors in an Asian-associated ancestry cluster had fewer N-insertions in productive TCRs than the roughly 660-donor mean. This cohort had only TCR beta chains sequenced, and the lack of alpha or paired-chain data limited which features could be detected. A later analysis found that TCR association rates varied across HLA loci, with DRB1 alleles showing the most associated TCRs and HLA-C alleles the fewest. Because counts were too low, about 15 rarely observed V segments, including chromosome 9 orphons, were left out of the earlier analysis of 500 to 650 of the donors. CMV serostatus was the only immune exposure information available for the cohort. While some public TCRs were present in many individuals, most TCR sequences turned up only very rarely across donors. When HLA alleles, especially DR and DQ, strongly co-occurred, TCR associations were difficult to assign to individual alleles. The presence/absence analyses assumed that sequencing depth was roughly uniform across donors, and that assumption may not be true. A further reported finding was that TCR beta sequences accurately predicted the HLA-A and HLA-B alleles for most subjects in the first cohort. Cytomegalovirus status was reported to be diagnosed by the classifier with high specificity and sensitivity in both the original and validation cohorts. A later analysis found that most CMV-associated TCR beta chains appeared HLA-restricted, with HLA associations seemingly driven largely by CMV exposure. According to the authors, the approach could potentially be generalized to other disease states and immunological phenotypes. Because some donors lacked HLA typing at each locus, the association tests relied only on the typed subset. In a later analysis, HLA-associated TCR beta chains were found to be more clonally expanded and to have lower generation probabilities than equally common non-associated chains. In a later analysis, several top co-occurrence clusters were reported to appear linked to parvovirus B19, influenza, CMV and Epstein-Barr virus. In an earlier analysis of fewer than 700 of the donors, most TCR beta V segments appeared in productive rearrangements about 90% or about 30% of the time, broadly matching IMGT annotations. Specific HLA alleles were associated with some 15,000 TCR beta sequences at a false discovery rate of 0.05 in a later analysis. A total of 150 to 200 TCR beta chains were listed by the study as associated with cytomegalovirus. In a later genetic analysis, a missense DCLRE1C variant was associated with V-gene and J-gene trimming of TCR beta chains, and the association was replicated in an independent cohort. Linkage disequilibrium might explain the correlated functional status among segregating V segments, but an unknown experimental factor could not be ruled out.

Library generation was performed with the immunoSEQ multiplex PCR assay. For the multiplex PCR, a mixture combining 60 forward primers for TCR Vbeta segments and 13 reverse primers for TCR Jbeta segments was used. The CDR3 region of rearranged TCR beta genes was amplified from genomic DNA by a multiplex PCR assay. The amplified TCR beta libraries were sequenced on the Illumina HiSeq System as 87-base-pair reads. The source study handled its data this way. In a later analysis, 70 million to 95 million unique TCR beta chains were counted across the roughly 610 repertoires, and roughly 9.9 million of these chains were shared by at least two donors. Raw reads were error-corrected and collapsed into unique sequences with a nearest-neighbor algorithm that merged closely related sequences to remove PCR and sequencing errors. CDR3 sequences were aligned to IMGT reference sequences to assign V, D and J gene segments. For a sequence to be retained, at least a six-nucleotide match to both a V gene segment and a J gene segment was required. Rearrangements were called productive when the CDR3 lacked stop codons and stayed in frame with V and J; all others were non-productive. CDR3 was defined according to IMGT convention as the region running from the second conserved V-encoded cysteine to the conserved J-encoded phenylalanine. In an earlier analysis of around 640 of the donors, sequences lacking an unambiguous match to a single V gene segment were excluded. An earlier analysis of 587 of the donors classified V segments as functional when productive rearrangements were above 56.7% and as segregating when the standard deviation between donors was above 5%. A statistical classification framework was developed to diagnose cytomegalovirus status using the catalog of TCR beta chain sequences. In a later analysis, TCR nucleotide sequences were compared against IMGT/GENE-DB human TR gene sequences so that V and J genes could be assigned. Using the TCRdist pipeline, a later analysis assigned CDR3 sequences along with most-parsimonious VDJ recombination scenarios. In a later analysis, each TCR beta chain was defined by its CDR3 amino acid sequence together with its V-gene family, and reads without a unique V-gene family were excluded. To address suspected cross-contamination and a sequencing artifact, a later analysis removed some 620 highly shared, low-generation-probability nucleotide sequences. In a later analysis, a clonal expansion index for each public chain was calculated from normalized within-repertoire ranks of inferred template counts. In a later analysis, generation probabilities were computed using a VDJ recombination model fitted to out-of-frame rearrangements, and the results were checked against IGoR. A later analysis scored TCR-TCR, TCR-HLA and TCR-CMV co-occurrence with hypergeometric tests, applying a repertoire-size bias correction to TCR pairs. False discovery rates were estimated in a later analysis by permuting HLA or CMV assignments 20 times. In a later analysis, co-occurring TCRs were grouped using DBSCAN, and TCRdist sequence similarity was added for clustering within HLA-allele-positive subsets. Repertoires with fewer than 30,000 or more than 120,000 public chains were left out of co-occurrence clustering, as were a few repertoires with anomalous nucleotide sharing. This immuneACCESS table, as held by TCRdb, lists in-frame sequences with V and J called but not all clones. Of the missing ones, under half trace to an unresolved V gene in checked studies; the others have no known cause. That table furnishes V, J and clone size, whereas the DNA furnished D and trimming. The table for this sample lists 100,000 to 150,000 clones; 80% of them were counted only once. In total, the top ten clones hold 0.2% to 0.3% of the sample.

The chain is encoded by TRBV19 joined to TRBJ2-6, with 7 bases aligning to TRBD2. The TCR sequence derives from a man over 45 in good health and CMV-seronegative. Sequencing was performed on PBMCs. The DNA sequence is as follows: TGTGCCAGTAGTATATGGGAGGGGTTGGCTGGGGCCAACGTCCTGACTTTC. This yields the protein CASSIWEGLAGANVLTF.